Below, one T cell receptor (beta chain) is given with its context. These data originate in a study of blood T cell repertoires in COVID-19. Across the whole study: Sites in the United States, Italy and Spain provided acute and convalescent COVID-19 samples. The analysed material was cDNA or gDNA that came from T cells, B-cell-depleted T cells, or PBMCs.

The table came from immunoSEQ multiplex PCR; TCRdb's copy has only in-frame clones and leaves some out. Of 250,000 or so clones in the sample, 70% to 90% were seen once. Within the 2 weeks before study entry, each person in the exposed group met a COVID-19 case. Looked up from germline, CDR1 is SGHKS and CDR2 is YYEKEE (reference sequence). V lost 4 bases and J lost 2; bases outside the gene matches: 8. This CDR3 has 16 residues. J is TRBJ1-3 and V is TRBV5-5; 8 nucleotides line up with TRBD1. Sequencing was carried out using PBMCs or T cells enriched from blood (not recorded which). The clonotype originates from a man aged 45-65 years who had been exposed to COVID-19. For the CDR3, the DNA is TGTGCCAGCAGCGGCGGACAGGGTTCCCCTGGAAACACCATATATTTT. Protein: CASSGGQGSPGNTIYF. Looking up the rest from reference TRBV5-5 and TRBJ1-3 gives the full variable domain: DAGVTQSPTHLIKTRGQQVTLRCSPISGHKSVSWYQQVLGQGPQFIFQYYEKEERGRGNFPDRFSARQFPNYSSELNVNALLLGDSALYLCASSGGQGSPGNTIYFGEGSWLTVV.